This passage covers 18 T cell receptor beta chains from one sample sequenced in a study of T cell clusters in autoimmune cytopenias. One tube held mixed TRB-A and TRB-B primer pools for touch-down PCR. TCRdb re-called the multiplex PCR reads and shows each CDR3 protein once, DNA omitted. Its table lists around 5,400 distinct CDR3 sequences. TRB was amplified from around 0.25 ug of peripheral blood genomic DNA per sample. These sequences were also reported in another study, on T cell repertoires in aging, cancer and after chemotherapy.

Sequenced material: peripheral blood. These receptor sequences come from a human donor in good health.

The rearrangement uses TRBV12-3 or TRBV12-4 and TRBJ1-1; TCRdb names TRBD1, which stays unverified in the absence of DNA. The CDR3 is made up of 15 amino acids. The CDR3 spells CASSPQLQVNTEAFF.

This sequence joins TRBV7-2 and TRBJ1-2; absent DNA, TCRdb's TRBD1 call cannot be checked. From germline, CDR1 is SGHTA and CDR2 FQGNSA. This CDR3 is 13 amino acids long. The CDR3 here is CASSSDRRYGYTF.

This clonotype is deemed medium-sized by its frequency. The J gene is TRBJ2-3, the V gene TRBV18; the TCRdb call, TRBD2, lacks DNA for checking. The CDR3 spans 13 residues. CDR1 KGHSH and CDR2 LQKENI come from the germline V gene. CDR3 amino acids: CASSRQGTDTQYF.

The rearrangement joins TRBV5-1 to TRBJ2-3; the D gene TCRdb calls, TRBD1, cannot be checked with no DNA. This CDR3 is built from 16 residues. The germline CDR1 and CDR2 sequences are SGHRS and YFSETQ. The CDR3 loop is CASSFGGAGATDTQYF.

The J gene is TRBJ2-2, the V gene TRBV7-3; absent DNA, TCRdb's TRBD2 call cannot be checked. CDR3 size: 15 residues. Germline-derived CDR1 and CDR2 are SGHTA and FQGTGA. CDR3 amino acids: CASRGTGTSTGELFF.

Its frequency marks this clonotype as medium-sized. The rearrangement links TRBV7-6 to TRBJ2-1; absent DNA, TCRdb's TRBD2 call cannot be checked. Germline V gene data show CDR1 as SGHVS and CDR2 as FNYEAQ. The CDR3 totals 15 residues. Here the CDR3 reads CASTSGLAGNNEQFF.

This clonotype is labeled medium-sized (0.01 to 0.1%) based on frequency. V is TRBV27 and J is TRBJ2-3; with no DNA, the TCRdb D assignment of TRBD1 cannot be verified. This CDR3 has 14 amino acids. Per germline, CDR1 MNHEY and CDR2 SMNVEV (reference sequence). CDR3 amino acids: CASSATGGEDTQYF.

The chain joins TRBV18 to TRBJ2-1. The germline gives CDR1 KGHSH, CDR2 LQKENI. This CDR3 has 14 residues. CDR3 amino acids: CASSPDSNYNEQFF.

The chain recombines TRBV5-4 with TRBJ1-2; TCRdb proposes TRBD1, but this gene call is untestable without DNA. Germline lookup yields CDR1 SGHNT and CDR2 YYREEE (reference sequence). The CDR3 covers 15 residues. This chain's CDR3 is CASSQPGQGLSGYTF.

In terms of frequency, this clonotype is medium-sized (0.01 to 0.1%). The V and J genes are TRBV19 and TRBJ2-2; the D gene TCRdb calls, TRBD1, cannot be checked with no DNA. CDR3 length: 15 residues. Per germline, CDR1 LNHDA and CDR2 SQIVND (reference sequence). The CDR3 region is CASSIGSPYTGELFF. The variable domain in full, with the rest retrieved from reference TRBV19 and TRBJ2-2, is DGGITQSPKYLFRKEGQNVTLSCEQNLNHDAMYWYRQDPGQGLRLIYYSQIVNDFQKGDIAEGYSVSREKKESFPLTVTSAQKNPTAFYLCASSIGSPYTGELFFGEGSRLTVL.

The chain links TRBV20-1 to TRBJ1-1; the D call of TRBD1 rests on TCRdb alone, since no DNA is present to check it. Looked up from germline, CDR1 is DFQATT and CDR2 is SNEGSKA (reference sequence). There are 12 residues in the CDR3. CDR3 in amino acids: CSASEGQKEAFF.

This clonotype is identified as medium-sized (0.01 to 0.1%) from frequency. The CDR3 protein is CSVGDNLFSYEQYF. V gene TRBV29-1 combines with J gene TRBJ2-7; TCRdb's assignment of TRBD1 cannot be checked, as there is no DNA. CDR3 length: 14 residues. Germline V gives CDR1 SQVTM, CDR2 ANQGSEA.

This chain links TRBV9 with TRBJ2-2; TCRdb proposes TRBD2, but this gene call is untestable without DNA. The CDR3 totals 16 residues. Germline loops: CDR1 SGDLS, CDR2 YYNGEE. The CDR3 sequence is CASSEGVAGRSGELFF.

According to its frequency, this clonotype is medium-sized. The rearrangement uses TRBV30 and TRBJ2-6. Germline assignment: CDR1 GTSNPN and CDR2 SVGIG (reference sequence). This CDR3 is built from 14 residues. CDR3 residues: CAGTVGPGANVLTF.

This clonotype is called medium-sized based on its frequency. This rearrangement joins TRBV27 to TRBJ1-5; TCRdb lists TRBD1, though no DNA is available to test this call. CDR1 MNHEY and CDR2 SMNVEV come from the germline V gene (reference sequence). The CDR3 runs to 12 residues. The CDR3 sequence is CASSGQGQPQHF.

This chain connects TRBV10-3 to TRBJ2-7; TCRdb indicates TRBD1, and absent DNA this call remains unverified. Per germline, CDR1 ENHRY and CDR2 SYGVKD. CDR3 size: 15 residues. CDR3 amino acids: CAISEQGTGGSEQYF.

This clonotype is deemed medium-sized by its frequency. The chain carries TRBV19 and TRBJ1-1. Looked up from germline, CDR1 is LNHDA and CDR2 is SQIVND (reference sequence). The CDR3 consists of 15 residues. The CDR3 spells CASSNYGGMNTEAFF.

This clonotype is deemed medium-sized by its frequency. This sequence joins TRBV30 and TRBJ1-5; TCRdb's assignment of TRBD1 cannot be checked, as there is no DNA. From germline, CDR1 is GTSNPN and CDR2 SVGIG (reference sequence). This CDR3 contains 13 residues. The CDR3 spells CAWSGGDNQPQHF.